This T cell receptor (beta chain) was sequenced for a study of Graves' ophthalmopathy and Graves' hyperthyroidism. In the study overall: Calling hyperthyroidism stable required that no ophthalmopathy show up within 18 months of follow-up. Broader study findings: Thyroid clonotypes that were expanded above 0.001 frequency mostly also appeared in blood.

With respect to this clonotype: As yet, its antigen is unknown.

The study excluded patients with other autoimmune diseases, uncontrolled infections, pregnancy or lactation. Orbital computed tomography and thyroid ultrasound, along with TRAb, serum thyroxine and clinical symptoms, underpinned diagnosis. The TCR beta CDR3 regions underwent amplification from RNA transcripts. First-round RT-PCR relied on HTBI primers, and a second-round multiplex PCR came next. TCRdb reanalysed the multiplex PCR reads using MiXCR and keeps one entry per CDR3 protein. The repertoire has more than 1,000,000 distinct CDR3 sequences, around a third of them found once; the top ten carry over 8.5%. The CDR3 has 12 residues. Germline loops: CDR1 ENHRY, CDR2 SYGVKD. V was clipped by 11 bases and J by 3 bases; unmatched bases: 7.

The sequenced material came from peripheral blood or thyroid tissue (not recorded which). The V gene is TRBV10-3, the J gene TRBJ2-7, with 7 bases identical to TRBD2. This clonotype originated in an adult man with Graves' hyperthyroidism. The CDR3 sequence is CAGGGYSYEQYF. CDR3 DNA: TGTGCCGGCGGGGGTTACAGCTACGAGCAGTACTTC.